The rows below give T cell receptor beta chains drawn from one sample of a study of CD8+ T cells in alopecia areata. Repertoires were generated with immunoSEQ multiplex PCR, while TCRdb's copy carries only in-frame clones and drops some. The sample includes 160,000 or so clones, 65% to 75% of them seen just once. The sequences come from CD8+ T cells sorted from blood, collected at week 0. These receptors were obtained from a human donor with alopecia areata. Each CDR3 is given with its conserved first and last residue. Each record gives: CDR3 DNA, CDR3 protein, clone size, J gene, D gene, V gene. The D gene is left open where the match is weak. The size of a clone is reported for some rows only, either as once, few or many, or as a class for expanded clones.

CDR3 DNA: TGTGCCAGCAGCCGTCGGACCGTCTCCTACGAGCAGTACTTC; CDR3 protein: CASSRRTVSYEQYF; clone size: NA; J gene: TRBJ2-7; D gene: NA; V gene: TRBV14
CDR3 DNA: TGCGCCAGCAGCCTAGCCCTATTGGGACAGGGATTTTCAGATACGCAGTATTTT; CDR3 protein: CASSLALLGQGFSDTQYF; clone size: NA; J gene: TRBJ2-3; D gene: TRBD1; V gene: TRBV4-1
CDR3 DNA: TGTGCCAGCAGCGTACGGGACAGGGATTACGAGCAGTACTTC; CDR3 protein: CASSVRDRDYEQYF; clone size: NA; J gene: TRBJ2-7; D gene: TRBD1; V gene: TRBV9
CDR3 DNA: TGTGCCAGCAGCCGACAGGGCGGGGAGGCCGGTTCACCCCTCCACTTT; CDR3 protein: CASSRQGGEAGSPLHF; clone size: NA; J gene: TRBJ1-6; D gene: TRBD1; V gene: TRBV7-6
CDR3 DNA: TGTGCCATCAGTGAGTCTTTTAACCAAGAGACCCAGTACTTC; CDR3 protein: CAISESFNQETQYF; clone size: NA; J gene: TRBJ2-5; D gene: NA; V gene: TRBV10-3
CDR3 DNA: TGTGCCAGCAGCGCCGGGACAGAGACTTACGAGCAGTACTTC; CDR3 protein: CASSAGTETYEQYF; clone size: NA; J gene: TRBJ2-7; D gene: TRBD1; V gene: TRBV9
CDR3 DNA: TGTGCCTGGATGGCTACAGGGGGTTTTGTGGAGCAGTACTTC; CDR3 protein: CAWMATGGFVEQYF; clone size: NA; J gene: TRBJ2-7; D gene: TRBD1; V gene: TRBV30
CDR3 DNA: TGCGCCAGCAGCCCCGAACTATATCGGCTATACACAGATACGCAGTATTTT; CDR3 protein: CASSPELYRLYTDTQYF; clone size: NA; J gene: TRBJ2-3; D gene: NA; V gene: TRBV4-1
CDR3 DNA: TGTGCCAGCAGTGAGTTTGGCAGGGACTTTGAGGAGCAGTACTTC; CDR3 protein: CASSEFGRDFEEQYF; clone size: once; J gene: TRBJ2-7; D gene: NA; V gene: TRBV2
CDR3 DNA: TGTGCCAGCAGCTTGGGGGCCCCGAACACTGAAGCTTTCTTT; CDR3 protein: CASSLGAPNTEAFF; clone size: NA; J gene: TRBJ1-1; D gene: NA; V gene: TRBV7-8
CDR3 DNA: TGTGCCAGCAGTTTAATGACAGATACGAACACTGAAGCTTTCTTT; CDR3 protein: CASSLMTDTNTEAFF; clone size: NA; J gene: TRBJ1-1; D gene: NA; V gene: TRBV6-5
CDR3 DNA: TGCGCCAGCGTGGGGCCCCTTCCCTACGAGCAGTACTTC; CDR3 protein: CASVGPLPYEQYF; clone size: once; J gene: TRBJ2-7; D gene: NA; V gene: TRBV10-2
CDR3 DNA: TGTGCCAGCAGCCACCCCGGGGGGACTGGGACTGAAGCTTTCTTT; CDR3 protein: CASSHPGGTGTEAFF; clone size: few; J gene: TRBJ1-1; D gene: NA; V gene: TRBV4-2
CDR3 DNA: TGCGCCAGCAGCACGGCGGCCGGGGGGTACGGGAATGAGCAGTTCTTC; CDR3 protein: CASSTAAGGYGNEQFF; clone size: NA; J gene: TRBJ2-1; D gene: TRBD2; V gene: TRBV5-1
CDR3 DNA: TGCAGCGTTGTAACCTCAGATACGCAGTATTTT; CDR3 protein: CSVVTSDTQYF; clone size: few; J gene: TRBJ2-3; D gene: NA; V gene: TRBV29-1
CDR3 DNA: TGTGCCAGCAGCCAAATCGACACGGCCCCGGCAGCCCTCCACTTT; CDR3 protein: CASSQIDTAPAALHF; clone size: NA; J gene: TRBJ1-6; D gene: NA; V gene: TRBV4-2
CDR3 DNA: TGTGCCAGCAGCTTAGGAAGGGGAAGGCCCCAGCATTTT; CDR3 protein: CASSLGRGRPQHF; clone size: NA; J gene: TRBJ1-5; D gene: NA; V gene: TRBV13
CDR3 DNA: TGTGCCAGCAGTTACATCACCCTGTTGAACTATGGCTACACCTTC; CDR3 protein: CASSYITLLNYGYTF; clone size: few; J gene: TRBJ1-2; D gene: NA; V gene: TRBV6-6
CDR3 DNA: TGTGCCAGCAGCTTAGCGCTGGCAGGGGAAGCTTTCTTT; CDR3 protein: CASSLALAGEAFF; clone size: NA; J gene: TRBJ1-1; D gene: NA; V gene: TRBV7-6
CDR3 DNA: TGCAGCGTCGCGGACAGCTATGGCTACACCTTC; CDR3 protein: CSVADSYGYTF; clone size: NA; J gene: TRBJ1-2; D gene: NA; V gene: TRBV29-1
CDR3 DNA: TGTGCCAGCAGCTCCCTTGAGGGGCTGGGGGAGCAGTTCTTC; CDR3 protein: CASSSLEGLGEQFF; clone size: few; J gene: TRBJ2-1; D gene: NA; V gene: TRBV7-2
CDR3 DNA: TGTGCCAGCGGACAGGGATCTGGAAACACCATATATTTT; CDR3 protein: CASGQGSGNTIYF; clone size: NA; J gene: TRBJ1-3; D gene: TRBD1; V gene: TRBV5-6
CDR3 DNA: TGTGCCAGCAGCCCCAGCGGGGGGGCCGTGGATACGCAGTATTTT; CDR3 protein: CASSPSGGAVDTQYF; clone size: NA; J gene: TRBJ2-3; D gene: TRBD2; V gene: TRBV9
CDR3 DNA: TGCAGCGTTGAAGATCGGGGAGGGGGCGATTTCACCGGGGAGCTGTTTTTT; CDR3 protein: CSVEDRGGGDFTGELFF; clone size: NA; J gene: TRBJ2-2; D gene: NA; V gene: TRBV29-1
CDR3 DNA: TGTGCCAGCACGACAGGGGGTTACAATCAGCCCCAGCATTTT; CDR3 protein: CASTTGGYNQPQHF; clone size: NA; J gene: TRBJ1-5; D gene: TRBD1; V gene: TRBV2
CDR3 DNA: TGTGCCAGCAGCCAGGCGGTGGACTGGGAGCAGTACTTC; CDR3 protein: CASSQAVDWEQYF; clone size: NA; J gene: TRBJ2-7; D gene: NA; V gene: TRBV11-3
CDR3 DNA: TGTGCCTGGAGCAGGGACAGCTACTACGAGCAGTACTTC; CDR3 protein: CAWSRDSYYEQYF; clone size: NA; J gene: TRBJ2-7; D gene: TRBD1; V gene: TRBV30
CDR3 DNA: TGTGCCAGCAGCGTAGTAATGGAAGGGGAGACCCAGTACTTC; CDR3 protein: CASSVVMEGETQYF; clone size: NA; J gene: TRBJ2-5; D gene: NA; V gene: TRBV9
CDR3 DNA: TGTGCCAGCAGCCTGATCGTCAGGGGAAGCTATGGCTACACCTTC; CDR3 protein: CASSLIVRGSYGYTF; clone size: NA; J gene: TRBJ1-2; D gene: NA; V gene: TRBV7-2
CDR3 DNA: TGTGCCTGGATCCCCCCGGGTCAGCTGAACACTGAAGCTTTCTTT; CDR3 protein: CAWIPPGQLNTEAFF; clone size: NA; J gene: TRBJ1-1; D gene: NA; V gene: TRBV30
CDR3 DNA: TGTGCCAGCAGCTTGGGCACCTCGAACACTGAAGCTTTCTTT; CDR3 protein: CASSLGTSNTEAFF; clone size: NA; J gene: TRBJ1-1; D gene: NA; V gene: TRBV5-6
CDR3 DNA: TGTGCCAGCAGCGCTGACCGGGACGGGACCTATGGCTACACCTTC; CDR3 protein: CASSADRDGTYGYTF; clone size: NA; J gene: TRBJ1-2; D gene: NA; V gene: TRBV9
CDR3 DNA: TGTGCCAGCGGTCAATGGACCCTAACAGATACGCAGTATTTT; CDR3 protein: CASGQWTLTDTQYF; clone size: NA; J gene: TRBJ2-3; D gene: NA; V gene: TRBV7-2
CDR3 DNA: TGCGCCAGCAGCTCGGGACGGGGCTCTGGGGCCAACGTCCTGACTTTC; CDR3 protein: CASSSGRGSGANVLTF; clone size: few; J gene: TRBJ2-6; D gene: NA; V gene: TRBV5-1
CDR3 DNA: TGCAGCGTTGCTGAGGCCCCGCCTAGGGAGCAGTACTTC; CDR3 protein: CSVAEAPPREQYF; clone size: NA; J gene: TRBJ2-7; D gene: NA; V gene: TRBV29-1
CDR3 DNA: TGTGCCAGCAGAGCCCGTAGGGGGGCGGCCTACGAGCAGTACTTC; CDR3 protein: CASRARRGAAYEQYF; clone size: NA; J gene: TRBJ2-7; D gene: NA; V gene: TRBV27
CDR3 DNA: TGTGCCAGCAGTGAAAGTAGGATTCAAGAGACCCAGTACTTC; CDR3 protein: CASSESRIQETQYF; clone size: NA; J gene: TRBJ2-5; D gene: NA; V gene: TRBV2
CDR3 DNA: TGTGCCAGCAGCCCTTTCCTCAGGGAGGGCTATGGCTACACCTTC; CDR3 protein: CASSPFLREGYGYTF; clone size: NA; J gene: TRBJ1-2; D gene: NA; V gene: TRBV7-2
CDR3 DNA: TGTGCCAGCAGTTTATTTGCGGGGGCTGATCGGGGGCAGTACTTC; CDR3 protein: CASSLFAGADRGQYF; clone size: NA; J gene: TRBJ2-7; D gene: NA; V gene: TRBV27
CDR3 DNA: TGTGCCAGCAGCTTACTCGGACAGAATCAGCCCCAGCATTTT; CDR3 protein: CASSLLGQNQPQHF; clone size: NA; J gene: TRBJ1-5; D gene: NA; V gene: TRBV7-8
CDR3 DNA: TGTGCCACGTCTTTAGGGGGTAGCACAGATATGCAGTATTTT; CDR3 protein: CATSLGGSTDMQYF; clone size: NA; J gene: TRBJ2-3; D gene: NA; V gene: TRBV10-3
CDR3 DNA: TGTGCCAGCTTGCCAGTACGGGGCGGGGGGTCCTACAATGAGCAGTTCTTC; CDR3 protein: CASLPVRGGGSYNEQFF; clone size: NA; J gene: TRBJ2-1; D gene: TRBD2; V gene: TRBV7-6
CDR3 DNA: TGCGCCAGCAGCCAAGACTCTCGGCTAGCAGATACGCAGTATTTT; CDR3 protein: CASSQDSRLADTQYF; clone size: few; J gene: TRBJ2-3; D gene: NA; V gene: TRBV4-1
CDR3 DNA: TGCGCCAGCAGCCAAGCGAACAGGGCCACTGAAGCTTTCTTT; CDR3 protein: CASSQANRATEAFF; clone size: NA; J gene: TRBJ1-1; D gene: NA; V gene: TRBV4-1
CDR3 DNA: TGCAGCGTCCCGGGCGAGAATGAAGCTTTCTTT; CDR3 protein: CSVPGENEAFF; clone size: NA; J gene: TRBJ1-1; D gene: NA; V gene: TRBV29-1
CDR3 DNA: TGTGCCAGCAGTGTTGGGGGCACTGAAGCTTTCTTT; CDR3 protein: CASSVGGTEAFF; clone size: NA; J gene: TRBJ1-1; D gene: NA; V gene: TRBV2
CDR3 DNA: TGTGCCAGCAGCCCGACTAGCGGGGGGCACGAGCAGTACTTC; CDR3 protein: CASSPTSGGHEQYF; clone size: NA; J gene: TRBJ2-7; D gene: TRBD2; V gene: TRBV7-9
CDR3 DNA: TGTGCCAGCAGCTCCCGGGGGCTCTCAAGCACAGATACGCAGTATTTT; CDR3 protein: CASSSRGLSSTDTQYF; clone size: NA; J gene: TRBJ2-3; D gene: NA; V gene: TRBV13